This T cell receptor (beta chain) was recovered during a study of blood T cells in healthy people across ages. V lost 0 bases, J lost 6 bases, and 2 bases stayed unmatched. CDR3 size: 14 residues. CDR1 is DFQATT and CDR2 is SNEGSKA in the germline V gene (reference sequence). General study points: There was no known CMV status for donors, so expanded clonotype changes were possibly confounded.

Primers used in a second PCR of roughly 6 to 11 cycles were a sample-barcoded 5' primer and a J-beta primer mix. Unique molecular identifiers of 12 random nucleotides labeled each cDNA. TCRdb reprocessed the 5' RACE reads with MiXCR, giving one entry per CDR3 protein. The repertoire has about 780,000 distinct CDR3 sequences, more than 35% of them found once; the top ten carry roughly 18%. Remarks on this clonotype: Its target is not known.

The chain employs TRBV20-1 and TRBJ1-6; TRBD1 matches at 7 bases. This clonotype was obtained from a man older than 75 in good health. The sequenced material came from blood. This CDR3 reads CSARDDRVNSPLHF. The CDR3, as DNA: TGCAGTGCTAGAGATGACAGGGTTAATTCACCCCTCCACTTT.